Sequencing of this T cell receptor (beta chain) was carried out in a study of blood T cell repertoires in COVID-19. Measured with immunoSEQ multiplex PCR; TCRdb has only the in-frame clones, and not every one. This table holds about 260,000 clones, around 86% found once. Per the germline V gene, CDR1 is GTSNPN and CDR2 is SVGIG (reference sequence). V was clipped by 7 bases and J by 5 bases, with 19 bases between them. The CDR3 contains 14 residues. The V gene is TRBV30, the J gene TRBJ2-3; maybe TRBD2 (6 bases). Sequencing input: peripheral blood. The receptor comes from a woman in her 40s who had recovered from COVID-19. CDR3 residues: CASGGGATGDTQYF. The DNA of the CDR3 is TGTGCCTCGGGCGGCGGGGCAACGGGAGATACGCAGTATTTT.